Included here is one T cell receptor (beta chain) sequence, with context. The target antigen is unknown. This sample was included in a study of metastatic and nonmetastatic thyroid tumors. Study as a whole: For malignant and benign thyroid patients, tumor or nodule tissue and blood were the sources whose repertoires were compared.

The entire patient cohort was treatment-naive prior to thyroid surgery. Findings and caveats of the study: As reported, TCR beta diversity in blood and tumor was significantly higher in malignant thyroid tumors than in benign nodules.

Germline V gives CDR1 ENHRY, CDR2 SYGVKD. V was clipped by 10 bases and J by 4 bases; unmatched bases: 7. The CDR3 consists of 13 residues. Using MiXCR, TCRdb re-called clones from the PCR reads. The sample has just over 30,000 clones, approximately 19% seen once; the top ten hold 22%. The source of this sequence is a female donor with papillary thyroid cancer or a benign thyroid nodule (not recorded which). Some clones in this sample may be carry-over from other donors' samples. J is TRBJ1-1 and V is TRBV10-3; TRBD1 matches at 9 bases. The sample consisted of blood. CDR3 amino acids: CASHGQGCTEAFF. The CDR3 bases are TGTGCCAGCCACGGACAGGGGTGCACTGAAGCTTTCTTT.